The 27 T cell receptor beta chains listed next were all sequenced from one sample in a study of Ad26.COV2.S vaccination and SARS-CoV-2 variants. Treatment noted: around 19 received Ad26.COV2.S at low or high dose, single or two shots; 5 received placebo; per-sample allocation not given. Sampling was done on day 63 after the first vaccine or placebo injection. Sequenced by immunoSEQ multiplex PCR; TCRdb stores in-frame clones only, minus some. The sample yields 400,000 to 450,000 clones, approximately 90% seen once. The starting material was peripheral blood, obtained in a trial of Ad26.COV2.S vaccine versus placebo. The receptors originated from a person between 18 and 65 years old who received the Ad26.COV2.S COVID-19 vaccine or a placebo.

Turning to this clone: Other DNA variants within this sample encode the same CDR3. The rearrangement uses TRBV5-4 and TRBJ2-2; TRBD2 matches 14 bases. This CDR3 has 17 amino acids. Germline CDR1 SGHNT, CDR2 YYREEE (reference sequence). V shed 2 bases, J shed 4 bases, and the junction held 4 bases outside the gene matches. The CDR3 reads CASSFGLAGGRTGELFF. The CDR3 nucleotides read TGTGCCAGCAGCTTCGGACTAGCGGGAGGTCGCACCGGGGAGCTGTTTTTT.

This chain uses TRBV7-9 with TRBJ2-5, with D unclear. This CDR3 is 14 amino acids long. The V end was cut by 1 base, the J end by 6 bases, with 12 bases between. Germline V gene lookup returns CDR1 SEHNR and CDR2 FQNEAQ (reference sequence). The CDR3 sequence is CASSLEARIQTQYF. The CDR3 DNA follows: TGTGCCAGCAGCTTAGAGGCCCGGATCCAGACCCAGTACTTC.

This rearrangement joins TRBV19 to TRBJ2-7; 7 nucleotides agree with TRBD1. Germline CDR1 reads LNHDA; CDR2 reads SQIVND (reference sequence). This CDR3 has 15 amino acids. Germline trimming cut 5 bases from V and 3 bases from J; bases unmatched to any gene: 10. The chain's CDR3 is CASSLKGAVDYEQYF. The CDR3 DNA reads TGTGCCAGTAGTCTTAAGGGGGCCGTCGACTACGAGCAGTACTTC. Based on the CDR3 plus reference TRBV19 and TRBJ2-7, the full variable domain is DGGITQSPKYLFRKEGQNVTLSCEQNLNHDAMYWYRQDPGQGLRLIYYSQIVNDFQKGDIAEGYSVSREKKESFPLTVTSAQKNPTAFYLCASSLKGAVDYEQYFGPGTRLTVT.

DNA for the CDR3: TGTGCCAGCAGCGGGGGGGCGACCGGGGAGCTGTTTTTT. It translates to CASSGGATGELFF. The chain combines TRBV28 with TRBJ2-2; TRBD2 aligns across 8 bases. V gave up 6 bases and J gave up 5 bases; unmatched junction bases: 2. Germline V CDR1 and CDR2: MDHEN, SYDVKM. CDR3 size: 13 residues.

V is TRBV6-5 and J is TRBJ2-7, with 10 bases that match TRBD2. The V segment lost 6 bases and the J segment 0 bases; nucleotides outside the gene matches: 5. This CDR3 contains 15 residues. CDR1 is MNHEY, CDR2 SVGAGI, per germline. CDR3 sequence: CASSWTSGASYEQYF. The CDR3 nucleotides are TGTGCCAGCAGCTGGACTAGCGGAGCCTCCTACGAGCAGTACTTC.

V is TRBV6-2 or TRBV6-3 and J is TRBJ1-1; D uncertain. Per germline, CDR1 MNHEY and CDR2 SVGEGT. The CDR3 contains 16 residues. V was pared by 5 bases and J by 0 bases, with 16 bases between. Here the CDR3 DNA reads TGTGCCAGCAGTCGCCGGCGGGTGGCAATGAACACTGAAGCTTTCTTT. Translating gives CASSRRRVAMNTEAFF.

The chain is built from TRBV24-1 and TRBJ2-3; D is undetermined. The germline V gene encodes CDR1 KGHDR and CDR2 SFDVKD. Trimming stripped 1 base from V and 2 bases from J, with 3 bases between. CDR3 length: 13 amino acids. As DNA, the CDR3 is TGTGCCACCAGTGATTTTTTCACAGATACGCAGTATTTT. Translation: CATSDFFTDTQYF.

V and J are TRBV3-1 (or the pseudogene TRBV3-2) and TRBJ2-1; the D is unclear. CDR1 is LGHDT, CDR2 YNNKEL, per germline (reference sequence). The CDR3 loop spans 17 amino acids. V shed 6 bases and J shed 1 base, with 19 bases lying between them. This CDR3 is CASSHKLRVMSYNEQFF. CDR3 nucleotide sequence: TGTGCCAGCAGTCATAAACTCCGGGTCATGTCCTACAATGAGCAGTTCTTC.

V usage is TRBV5-1 and J usage is TRBJ2-7, with 11 positions matching TRBD2. The germline V gene encodes CDR1 SGHRS and CDR2 YFSETQ. V lost 4 bases, J lost 5 bases, and 11 bases stayed unmatched. CDR3 length: 16 amino acids. CDR3 residues: CASSPGTSGSLDEQYF. As DNA, the CDR3 is TGCGCCAGCAGCCCAGGGACTAGCGGTTCCCTTGACGAGCAGTACTTC.

The chain recombines TRBV4-1 with TRBJ2-7; no reliable D call. CDR1 MGHRA and CDR2 YSYEKL come from the germline V gene. Trimming removed 3 bases from V and 2 bases from J, with 8 bases in between. The CDR3 length is 13 residues. The CDR3 reads CASSQHGTYEQYF. DNA of the CDR3: TGCGCCAGCAGCCAGCACGGCACCTACGAGCAGTACTTC.

This chain uses TRBV28 with TRBJ1-1; possibly TRBD1 for D (5 bases). CDR1 and CDR2 (germline): MDHEN, SYDVKM. Trimming cost V 6 bases and J 6 bases, with 17 bases left between them. The CDR3 covers 14 residues. The CDR3 sequence: CASREGGVPPEAFF. CDR3 DNA: TGTGCCAGCAGAGAGGGAGGGGTTCCCCCTGAAGCTTTCTTT.

The rearrangement uses TRBV28 and TRBJ2-7, with D possibly TRBD1 on 5 matching bases. Per germline, CDR1 MDHEN and CDR2 SYDVKM. Trimming stripped 8 bases from V and 0 bases from J, with 20 bases between. The CDR3 totals 16 residues. The CDR3 DNA is TGTGCCAGCCGTCCCAGGGTCTGGGGTAGCTCCTACGAGCAGTACTTC. Protein product: CASRPRVWGSSYEQYF.

This clone was counted ten times or more. The chain has TRBV10-3 and TRBJ2-2; 7 bases agree with TRBD2. The germline V gene has CDR1 ENHRY and CDR2 SYGVKD. This CDR3 is built from 15 residues. Trimming at V came to 3 bases and at J to 7 bases, leaving 8 bases not matched to a gene. In nucleotides, the CDR3 is TGTGCCATCAGTGATGAGGGAGGGCCGGTCGGGGAGCTGTTTTTT. Translating it yields CAISDEGGPVGELFF.

V usage is TRBV4-3 and J usage is TRBJ2-7; no clear D. Between the trimmed V and J ends, which lost 0 bases and 2 bases, there was a span of 14 bases. The CDR3 covers 16 residues. Germline lookup yields CDR1 LGHNA and CDR2 YSLEER. CDR3: CASSQDLSPWAYEQYF. CDR3 sequence (DNA): TGCGCCAGCAGCCAAGATCTGTCACCTTGGGCCTACGAGCAGTACTTC.

This clone was found once. This chain uses TRBV10-2 with TRBJ2-1; no clear D. The V end was cut by 1 base, the J end by 0 bases, with 10 bases between. This CDR3 contains 16 residues. In germline, CDR1 is WSHSY, CDR2 SAAADI. CDR3 nucleotide sequence: TGCGCCAGCAGTGAGTGGCGGCCTAGCTCCTACAATGAGCAGTTCTTC. Its protein is CASSEWRPSSYNEQFF.

This clone was counted a single time. This chain connects TRBV6-2 or TRBV6-3 to TRBJ1-5; the D is unclear. CDR3 length equals 13 residues. The V gene's germline CDR1 is MNHEY and CDR2 SVGEGT. V was clipped by 5 bases and J by 7 bases, with 12 bases between them. This chain's CDR3 is CASSRSGGQPQHF. DNA for the CDR3: TGTGCCAGCAGTCGATCGGGTGGGCAGCCCCAGCATTTT.

The rearrangement joins TRBV29-1 to TRBJ2-3; D gene uncertain. From germline, CDR1 is SQVTM and CDR2 ANQGSEA. V was pared by 1 base and J by 3 bases, with 8 bases between. This CDR3 is 13 amino acids long. The CDR3 bases are TGCAGCGTTGAAGGGGAAGGGACAGATACGCAGTATTTT. Translating gives CSVEGEGTDTQYF.

The chain combines TRBV5-4 with TRBJ2-1; 14 nucleotides match TRBD2. Unmatched junction bases numbered 4, after V lost 0 bases and J lost 5 bases. The CDR3 is made up of 17 amino acids. Germline V lookup: CDR1 SGHNT, CDR2 YYREEE (reference sequence). The DNA of the CDR3 is TGTGCCAGCAGCTTGGGACTAGCGGGAGGGCCTAACAATGAGCAGTTCTTC. It specifies CASSLGLAGGPNNEQFF.

This chain links TRBV30 with TRBJ1-6; the match to TRBD1 covers 8 bases. The germline gives CDR1 GTSNPN, CDR2 SVGIG (reference sequence). Trimming at V came to 0 bases and at J to 12 bases, leaving 13 bases not matched to a gene. The CDR3 spans 16 residues. DNA for the CDR3: TGTGCCTGGAGTGTAGGCCGCAGGGGGCGGCAGGTACCCCTCCACTTT. This translates into CAWSVGRRGRQVPLHF.

The rearrangement uses TRBV7-9 and TRBJ2-1, with D possibly matching TRBD2 (5 bases). Trimming stripped 5 bases from V and 2 bases from J, with 7 bases between. The CDR3 has 13 amino acids. CDR1 SEHNR and CDR2 FQNEAQ come from the germline V gene (reference sequence). The CDR3 DNA reads as TGTGCCAGCAGCACCGGGGCCTACAATGAGCAGTTCTTC. This codes for CASSTGAYNEQFF.

This sequence joins TRBV24-1 and TRBJ2-3; D unclear. Germline-derived CDR1 and CDR2 are KGHDR and SFDVKD. Between the trimmed V and J ends, which lost 3 bases and 3 bases, there was a span of 12 bases. The CDR3 is 15 residues long. The CDR3 spells CATSDPVGRTDTQYF. The CDR3 DNA follows: TGTGCCACCAGTGATCCCGTCGGTCGGACAGATACGCAGTATTTT.

The rearrangement uses TRBV10-2 and TRBJ2-3; 8 nucleotides match TRBD2. CDR3 size: 17 residues. Germline CDR1 reads WSHSY; CDR2 reads SAAADI. After removal of 1 base from V and 1 base from J, the junction contained 7 bases not matched to a gene. Here the CDR3 reads CASSEWVAGFGTDTQYF. DNA of the CDR3: TGCGCCAGCAGTGAGTGGGTAGCGGGATTTGGCACAGATACGCAGTATTTT.

The chain uses TRBV2 and TRBJ2-1; 8 bases agree with TRBD1. Trimming removed 2 bases from V and 15 bases from J; junction bases left unmatched: 6. From germline, CDR1 is SNHLY and CDR2 FYNNEI. This CDR3 has 12 amino acids. CDR3 protein: CASSETRDRRFF. The CDR3, as DNA: TGTGCCAGCAGTGAAACCCGGGACAGGAGGTTCTTC.

The rearrangement links TRBV13 to TRBJ2-3, with 7 bases that match TRBD2. From germline, CDR1 is PRHDT and CDR2 FYEKMQ (reference sequence). The CDR3 contains 17 residues. J lost 2 bases, V lost 5 bases, and 13 bases had no gene match. The CDR3 is CASSQNGEGRNTDTQYF. DNA for the CDR3: TGTGCCAGCAGCCAAAACGGGGAGGGCCGCAACACAGATACGCAGTATTTT.

Notes on this clone: Compared with germline, one end of the junction differs, possibly owing to a read error. The J gene is TRBJ2-5, the V gene TRBV3-1 (or the pseudogene TRBV3-2); D unresolved. Germline V CDR1 and CDR2: LGHDT, YNNKEL (reference sequence). This CDR3 spans 10 amino acids. The CDR3 nucleotides read TGTGCCAGCAGACAAGAGACCCAGTACTTC. Residues: CASRQETQYF.

The rearrangement links TRBV28 to TRBJ2-6; 7 bases match TRBD1. The V gene end was trimmed by 8 bases and the J gene end by 4 bases; junction bases not matched to a gene: 5. Germline loops: CDR1 MDHEN, CDR2 SYDVKM. CDR3 length: 14 residues. CDR3 sequence (DNA): TGTGCCAGCCAGGGGGAACTCGGGGCCAACGTCCTGACTTTC. Translated: CASQGELGANVLTF. Combining the CDR3 with reference TRBV28 and TRBJ2-6 gives the whole variable domain DVKVTQSSRYLVKRTGEKVFLECVQDMDHENMFWYRQDPGLGLRLIYFSYDVKMKEKGDIPEGYSVSREKKERFSLILESASTNQTSMYLCASQGELGANVLTFGAGSRLTVL.

The chain carries TRBV9 and TRBJ2-3; TRBD2 agrees at 11 bases. Germline trimming cut 6 bases from V and 4 bases from J; bases unmatched to any gene: 7. The CDR3 consists of 15 residues. Germline V CDR1 and CDR2: SGDLS, YYNGEE. In DNA, the CDR3 is TGTGCCAGCACTCCGGGACTAGCGGCTTCAGATACGCAGTATTTT. Translating gives CASTPGLAASDTQYF.